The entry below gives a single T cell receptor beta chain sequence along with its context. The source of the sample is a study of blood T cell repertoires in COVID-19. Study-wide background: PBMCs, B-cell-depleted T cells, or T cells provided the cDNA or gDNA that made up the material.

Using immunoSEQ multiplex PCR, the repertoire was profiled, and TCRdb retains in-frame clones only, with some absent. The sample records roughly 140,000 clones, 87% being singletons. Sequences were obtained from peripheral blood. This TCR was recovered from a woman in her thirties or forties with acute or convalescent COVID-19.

CDR3: CASGGLENTIYF. DNA for the CDR3: TGTGCCAGCGGAGGACTGGAAAACACCATATATTTT. The gene calls are TRBV2 and TRBJ1-3; D remains unclear. The CDR3 is made up of 12 amino acids. CDR1 and CDR2 from the germline V gene are SNHLY and FYNNEI. Deletions cut 8 bases from V and 6 bases from J, with 11 bases between.